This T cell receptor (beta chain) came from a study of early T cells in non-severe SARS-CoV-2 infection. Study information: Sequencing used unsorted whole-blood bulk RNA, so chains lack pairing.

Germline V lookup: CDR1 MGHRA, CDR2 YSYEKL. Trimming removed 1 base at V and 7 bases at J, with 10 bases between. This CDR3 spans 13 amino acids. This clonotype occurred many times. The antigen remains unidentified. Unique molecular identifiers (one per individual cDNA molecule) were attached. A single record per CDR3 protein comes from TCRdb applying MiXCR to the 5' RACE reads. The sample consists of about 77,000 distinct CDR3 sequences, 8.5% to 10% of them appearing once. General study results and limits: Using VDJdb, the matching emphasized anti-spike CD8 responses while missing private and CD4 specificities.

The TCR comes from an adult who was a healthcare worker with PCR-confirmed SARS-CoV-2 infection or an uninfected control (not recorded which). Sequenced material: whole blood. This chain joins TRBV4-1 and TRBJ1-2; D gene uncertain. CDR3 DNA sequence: TGCGCCAGCAGCCAAGTTAACGTACGTGGCTACACCTTC. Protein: CASSQVNVRGYTF.